What follows are 22 T cell receptor beta chains derived from one specimen sequenced in a study of response to subunit inactivated influenza vaccine (dated by TCRdb to the late 2010s). Receptors were amplified or captured by RT-PCR. The listed sequencing device is Illumina HiSeq 2500. The public reads were reprocessed in TCRdb via fastp at Q25 and MiXCR, keeping in-frame beta chains. Every CDR3 protein is listed once, alongside the most common genes and DNA of its rows. A total of 250,000 to 350,000 distinct CDR3 sequences appear in this sample, 20% to 25% of them only once. The ten most abundant clones make up under 13% of the sample. The source was PBMCs from blood, collected less than 22 months after vaccination. These receptors came from a man in his fifties or sixties who received an inactivated influenza vaccine. Donor details come from another sample of the same person, matched by shared clones.

The chain combines TRBV5-1 with TRBJ2-6; D remains ambiguous. Germline CDR1 and CDR2: SGHRS and YFSETQ. Trimming took off 0 bases at V and 1 base at J, with 5 bases between the two ends. This CDR3 is built from 15 residues. CDR3 DNA sequence: TGCGCCAGCAGCTTGGAGCTTTCTGGGGCCAACGTCCTGACTTTC. Its translation is CASSLELSGANVLTF. The whole variable domain, filled in from reference TRBV5-1 and TRBJ2-6, reads KAGVTQTPRYLIKTRGQQVTLSCSPISGHRSVSWYQQTPGQGLQFLFEYFSETQRNKGNFPGRFSGRQFSNSRSEMNVSTLELGDSALYLCASSLELSGANVLTFGAGSRLTVL.

This clonotype has only a few counts. CDR3 sequence (DNA): TGCGCCAGCAGCCAAGACCCGGACAGGATGAACTATGGCTACACCTTC. This translates into CASSQDPDRMNYGYTF. The chain joins TRBV4-3 to TRBJ1-2, with TRBD1 matching over 7 bases. V was pared by 0 bases and J by 2 bases, with 6 bases of the junction left unmatched. The CDR3 runs to 16 residues. Per the germline V gene, CDR1 is LGHNA and CDR2 is YSLEER.

The rearrangement uses TRBV11-2 and TRBJ2-5; no firm D call. Germline V gene lookup returns CDR1 SGHAT and CDR2 FQNNGV. Trimming removed 5 bases from V and 3 bases from J, with 4 bases in between. The CDR3 runs 11 residues. The CDR3 DNA follows: TGTGCCAGCAGCACAGAAGAGACCCAGTACTTC. Translation: CASSTEETQYF.

This clonotype is classed as medium-sized. The chain uses TRBV6-1 and TRBJ1-1; 7 bases match TRBD1. The germline V gene encodes CDR1 MNHNS and CDR2 SASEGT. CDR3 length equals 14 residues. After removal of 3 bases from V and 0 bases from J, the junction contained 1 base not matched to a gene. CDR3 nucleotides: TGTGCCAGCAGTGACGGGACAGTGAACACTGAAGCTTTCTTT. It is translated as CASSDGTVNTEAFF.

The CDR3 DNA reads TGCGCCAGCAGCCAAGATAGACTGAGCACCGGGGAGCTGTTTTTT. Translated: CASSQDRLSTGELFF. The chain combines TRBV4-3 with TRBJ2-2, with no clear D. Germline CDR1 and CDR2: LGHNA and YSLEER. This CDR3 contains 15 residues. V dropped 0 bases and J dropped 4 bases, with 9 bases sitting between them.

This clonotype occurred a few times. The chain has TRBV28 and TRBJ1-2; D not resolved. Trimming took off 5 bases at V and 0 bases at J, with 19 bases between the two ends. This CDR3 region has 17 residues. Per the germline V gene, CDR1 is MDHEN and CDR2 is SYDVKM. CDR3 loop: CASSPSRWSLSNYGYTF. The CDR3, as DNA: TGTGCCAGCAGTCCTTCGCGGTGGAGCTTATCTAACTATGGCTACACCTTC.

In its sample, this clonotype was seen a few times. The rearrangement joins TRBV5-1 to TRBJ2-5, with 10 nucleotides matching TRBD2. In germline, CDR1 is SGHRS, CDR2 YFSETQ. The CDR3 totals 14 residues. The trim removed 3 bases at V and 4 bases at J, leaving 3 bases unmatched. The CDR3 loop is CASSWRLAGETQYF. In DNA form, the CDR3 reads TGCGCCAGCAGCTGGAGACTAGCGGGAGAGACCCAGTACTTC.

This clonotype has just a few counts. The chain recombines TRBV6-1 with TRBJ1-1, with D possibly TRBD1 on 6 matching bases. The CDR3 consists of 15 residues. The V and J ends lost 5 bases and 0 bases respectively, with 13 bases between them. Germline CDR1 and CDR2: MNHNS and SASEGT. CDR3 DNA: TGTGCCAGCAGTAGGGGGACCGCGATGAACACTGAAGCTTTCTTT. Its translation: CASSRGTAMNTEAFF.

The chain uses TRBV6-5 and TRBJ1-1; D remains unclear. V was trimmed by 4 bases and J by 5 bases, leaving 17 bases between them. CDR1 is MNHEY, CDR2 SVGAGI, per germline. This CDR3 comprises 15 residues. CDR3 sequence reads: CASSSSRATGTEAFF. The CDR3 bases are TGTGCCAGCAGTTCCTCCCGGGCTACGGGGACTGAAGCTTTCTTT.

The gene calls are TRBV10-3 and TRBJ1-2, with no clear D. The V end lost 0 bases, the J end lost 3 bases, and 8 bases lay between the germline ends. CDR3 length: 14 residues. From germline, CDR1 is ENHRY and CDR2 SYGVKD. The CDR3 reads CAISESRDYYGYTF. CDR3 bases: TGTGCCATCAGTGAGTCGAGGGATTACTATGGCTACACCTTC.

The chain carries TRBV24-1 and TRBJ2-2, with D unclear. Trimming left V 0 bases short and J 7 bases short, with 2 bases between. This CDR3 is 12 amino acids long. Germline loops: CDR1 KGHDR, CDR2 SFDVKD. CDR3 protein: CATSDLVGELFF. The CDR3, as DNA: TGTGCCACCAGTGATTTGGTCGGGGAGCTGTTTTTT.

This clonotype was counted a few times. J is TRBJ1-1 and V is TRBV2; maybe TRBD1 (5 bases). Per germline, CDR1 SNHLY and CDR2 FYNNEI. V lost 8 bases, J lost 8 bases, and 18 bases lay in between. This CDR3 is 13 amino acids long. The chain's CDR3 is CASETYGGGEAFF. The CDR3 nucleotides read TGTGCCAGCGAGACCTATGGTGGGGGAGAAGCTTTCTTT.

Many counts were recorded for this clonotype. V usage is TRBV9 and J usage is TRBJ1-1; 7 nucleotides agree with TRBD1. With V trimmed by 3 bases and J by 0 bases, 2 bases remained unmatched. Per the germline V gene, CDR1 is SGDLS and CDR2 is YYNGEE. The CDR3 is made up of 14 amino acids. CDR3 protein: CASSAGQLNTEAFF. DNA for the CDR3: TGTGCCAGCAGCGCGGGACAGCTGAACACTGAAGCTTTCTTT.

This clonotype appeared many times. This chain links TRBV4-1 with TRBJ1-1, with D maybe TRBD1 (5 bases). CDR3 length equals 16 residues. The germline V and J ends were trimmed by 0 bases and 4 bases, with 15 bases remaining between them. The germline gives CDR1 MGHRA, CDR2 YSYEKL. The CDR3 region has the DNA TGCGCCAGCAGCCAAGAGAGGGGAGGAGGGAGCACTGAAGCTTTCTTT. This codes for CASSQERGGGSTEAFF.

This clonotype appeared once. The rearrangement joins TRBV7-2 to TRBJ1-1, with 9 bases lining up with TRBD1. The CDR3 consists of 16 residues. V was pared by 5 bases and J by 3 bases, with 10 bases of the junction left unmatched. The germline V gene has CDR1 SGHTA and CDR2 FQGNSA. The CDR3 nucleotides are TGTGCCAGCAGCCCCCGAGGACAGGGGTTGGACACTGAAGCTTTCTTT. Translating it yields CASSPRGQGLDTEAFF.

This clonotype turned up a few times. In nucleotides, the CDR3 is TGTGCCAGCAGTGAACGGCGGGTGAATGAAAAACTGTTTTTT. Its translation is CASSERRVNEKLFF. The chain carries TRBV2 and TRBJ1-4; D uncertain. The CDR3 totals 14 residues. Trimming pared 2 bases from V and 5 bases from J, leaving 9 bases between. Germline CDR1 SNHLY, CDR2 FYNNEI.

The chain has TRBV28 and TRBJ2-7; maybe TRBD1 (6 bases). In germline, CDR1 is MDHEN, CDR2 SYDVKM. This CDR3 has 16 amino acids. V lost 6 bases and J lost 6, with 24 bases in between. The CDR3 region is CASRKLTGHIAFEQYF. CDR3 nucleotide sequence: TGTGCCAGCAGAAAATTGACAGGCCATATTGCGTTCGAGCAGTACTTC.

This clonotype was seen more than once but under ten times. The chain couples TRBV5-1 to TRBJ2-5, with D possibly matching TRBD2 (5 bases). V was pared by 6 bases and J by 2 bases, with 14 bases between. The CDR3 totals 14 residues. Germline V gene lookup returns CDR1 SGHRS and CDR2 YFSETQ. Written as DNA, the CDR3 is TGCGCCAGCACTGTCCTAGCTGGACAAGAGACCCAGTACTTC. Protein: CASTVLAGQETQYF.

This clonotype has just a few counts. The rearrangement uses TRBV14 and TRBJ2-2, with TRBD1 identical over 7 bases. Trimming at V came to 5 bases and at J to 1 base, leaving 7 bases not matched to a gene. The CDR3 has 16 residues. CDR1 is SGHDN and CDR2 is FVKESK in the germline V gene. CDR3 sequence (DNA): TGTGCCAGCAGCACCAACAGGGGTCAGAACACCGGGGAGCTGTTTTTT. Translated: CASSTNRGQNTGELFF.

The rearrangement uses TRBV2 and TRBJ2-1; 8 bases map to TRBD2. The CDR3 loop spans 15 amino acids. V shed 8 bases, J shed 2 bases, and the junction held 8 bases outside the gene matches. Germline assignment: CDR1 SNHLY and CDR2 FYNNEI. The CDR3 nucleotides are TGTGCCAGCTCTCCGGGCGGGGGGACCTACAATGAGCAGTTCTTC. Encoded protein: CASSPGGGTYNEQFF.

This clonotype was seen at least ten times. The rearrangement links TRBV13 to TRBJ2-1, with D possibly TRBD2 on 6 matching bases. CDR1 and CDR2 from the germline V gene are PRHDT and FYEKMQ (reference sequence). CDR3 length equals 15 residues. Trimming removed 3 bases at V and 6 bases at J, with 15 bases between. CDR3 coding DNA: TGTGCCAGCAGCTTTAGTCTCGGGAGATCCAATGAGCAGTTCTTC. As protein: CASSFSLGRSNEQFF.

This chain joins TRBV11-2 and TRBJ1-4; D is uncertain. There are 14 residues in the CDR3. Germline CDR1 SGHAT, CDR2 FQNNGV. Trimming took 1 base from V and 10 from J, leaving 13 bases between them. This CDR3 is CASSLGDAIGKLFF. DNA of the CDR3: TGTGCCAGCAGCTTAGGAGATGCAATTGGAAAACTGTTTTTT.